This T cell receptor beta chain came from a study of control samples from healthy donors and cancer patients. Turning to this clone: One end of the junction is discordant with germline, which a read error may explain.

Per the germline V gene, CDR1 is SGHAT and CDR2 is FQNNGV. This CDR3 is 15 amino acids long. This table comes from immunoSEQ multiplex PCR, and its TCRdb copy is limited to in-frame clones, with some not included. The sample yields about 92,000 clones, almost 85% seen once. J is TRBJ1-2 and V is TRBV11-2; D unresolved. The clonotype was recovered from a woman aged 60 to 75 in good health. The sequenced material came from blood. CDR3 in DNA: TGTGCCAGCAGCCTAGAGACGGGTGGCAACTATGGCTACACCTTC. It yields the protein CASSLETGGNYGYTF.